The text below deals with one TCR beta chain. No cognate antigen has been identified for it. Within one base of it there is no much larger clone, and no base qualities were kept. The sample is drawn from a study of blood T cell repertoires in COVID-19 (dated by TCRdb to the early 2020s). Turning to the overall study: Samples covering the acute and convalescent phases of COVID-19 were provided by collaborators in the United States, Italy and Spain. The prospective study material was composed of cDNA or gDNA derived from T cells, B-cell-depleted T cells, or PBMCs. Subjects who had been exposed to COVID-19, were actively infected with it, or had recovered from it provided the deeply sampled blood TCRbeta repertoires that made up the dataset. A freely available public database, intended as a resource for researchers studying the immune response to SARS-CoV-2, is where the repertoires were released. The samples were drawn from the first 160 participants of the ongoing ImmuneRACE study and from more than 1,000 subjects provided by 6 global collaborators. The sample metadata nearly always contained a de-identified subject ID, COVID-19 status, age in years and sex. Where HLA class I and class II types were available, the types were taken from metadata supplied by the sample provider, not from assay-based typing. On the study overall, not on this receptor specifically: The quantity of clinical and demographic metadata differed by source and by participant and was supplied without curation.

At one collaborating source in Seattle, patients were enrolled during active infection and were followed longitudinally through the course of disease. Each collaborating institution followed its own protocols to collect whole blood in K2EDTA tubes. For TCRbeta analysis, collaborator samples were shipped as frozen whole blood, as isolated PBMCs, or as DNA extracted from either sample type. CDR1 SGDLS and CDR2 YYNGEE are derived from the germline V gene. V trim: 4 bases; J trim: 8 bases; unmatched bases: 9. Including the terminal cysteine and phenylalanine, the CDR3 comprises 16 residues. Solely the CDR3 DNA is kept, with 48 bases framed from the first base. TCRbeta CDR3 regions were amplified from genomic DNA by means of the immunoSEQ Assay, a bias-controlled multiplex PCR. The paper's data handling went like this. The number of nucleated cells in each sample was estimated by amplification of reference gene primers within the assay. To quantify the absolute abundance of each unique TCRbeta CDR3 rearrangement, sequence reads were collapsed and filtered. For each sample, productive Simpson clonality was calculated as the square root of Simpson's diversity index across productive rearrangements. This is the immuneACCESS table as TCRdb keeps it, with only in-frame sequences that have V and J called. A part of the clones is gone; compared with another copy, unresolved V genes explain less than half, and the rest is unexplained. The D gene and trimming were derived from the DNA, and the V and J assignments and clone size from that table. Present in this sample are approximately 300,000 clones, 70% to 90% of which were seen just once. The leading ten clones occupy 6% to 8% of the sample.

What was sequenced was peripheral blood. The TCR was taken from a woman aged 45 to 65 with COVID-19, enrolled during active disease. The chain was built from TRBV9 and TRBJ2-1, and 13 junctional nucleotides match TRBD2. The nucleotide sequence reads TGTGCCAGCAGCTCCGGACTAGCGGGAGAATCCGATGAGCAGTTCTTC. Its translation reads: CASSSGLAGESDEQFF.